This T cell receptor (beta chain) derives from a study of cytomegalovirus exposure and HLA in healthy donors. Study-level results: Some public TCRs appeared in many individuals, while most sequences were rare.

The ends were cut back, 4 bases at V and 1 base at J, with 15 bases in the middle. CDR1 and CDR2 from the germline V gene are SGHDT and YYEEEE. This CDR3 region has 16 residues. Only in-frame clones appear in the TCRdb table, and some are missing; sequencing was by immunoSEQ multiplex PCR. The data show over 130,000 clones, with approximately 86% seen just once and just over 8.5% held by the top ten. In this sample, this clone turned up once. The antigen is unknown. Sequencing used PBMCs. This chain connects TRBV5-6 to TRBJ2-1, with D perhaps matching TRBD2 (6 bases). This receptor was obtained from a man younger than 35 in good health and CMV-seropositive. Here the CDR3 reads CASSMNIGSSYNEQFF. The CDR3 bases are TGTGCCAGCAGCATGAACATCGGGAGTTCCTACAATGAGCAGTTCTTC. The variable domain in full, completed from reference TRBV5-6 and TRBJ2-1, reads DAGVTQSPTHLIKTRGQQVTLRCSPKSGHDTVSWYQQALGQGPQFIFQYYEEEERQRGNFPDRFSGHQFPNYSSELNVNALLLGDSALYLCASSMNIGSSYNEQFFGPGTRLTVL.